The rows below give T cell receptor beta chains drawn from one sample of a study of a mutant IDH1 vaccine in newly diagnosed glioma. This table comes from immunoSEQ multiplex PCR, and its TCRdb copy is limited to in-frame clones, with some not included. Here the sample spans tens of thousands of clones, 65% being singletons. The antigens these receptors bind are not known. Sequencing was performed on peripheral blood mononuclear cells (PBMCs), taken from a glioma patient whose treatment included an IDH1 peptide vaccine. The receptors derive from a man aged 35-49 years with glioma. Some clones in this sample may be carry-over from other donors' samples. Both conserved end residues are part of each CDR3. The order of the fields is D gene, clone size, V gene, J gene, CDR3 protein, CDR3 DNA. D genes are given only for firm matches. Clone size is stated in some rows and not others, as once, few, many or a class when expanded.

D gene: -; clone size: -; V gene: TRBV6-1; J gene: TRBJ1-1; CDR3 protein: CASSTDGKGEAFF; CDR3 DNA: TGTGCCAGCAGTACGGACGGAAAGGGGGAAGCTTTCTTT
D gene: TRBD1; clone size: -; V gene: TRBV5-6; J gene: TRBJ2-7; CDR3 protein: CASRDRATSYEQYF; CDR3 DNA: TGTGCCAGCCGGGACAGGGCGACTTCCTACGAGCAGTACTTC
D gene: -; clone size: -; V gene: TRBV5-8; J gene: TRBJ1-3; CDR3 protein: CASSLAPPGNTIYF; CDR3 DNA: TGTGCCAGCAGCTTGGCTCCACCTGGAAACACCATATATTTT
D gene: -; clone size: -; V gene: TRBV25-1; J gene: TRBJ1-2; CDR3 protein: CASSVGSYGYTF; CDR3 DNA: TGTGCCAGCAGTGTGGGAAGCTATGGCTACACCTTC
D gene: TRBD2; clone size: -; V gene: TRBV5-8; J gene: TRBJ2-5; CDR3 protein: CASSLERGLFQETQYF; CDR3 DNA: TGTGCCAGCAGCTTGGAGCGGGGGCTCTTCCAAGAGACCCAGTACTTC
D gene: -; clone size: -; V gene: TRBV6-5; J gene: TRBJ2-5; CDR3 protein: CASSYTPIGETQYF; CDR3 DNA: TGTGCCAGCAGTTACACACCCATCGGAGAGACCCAGTACTTC
D gene: -; clone size: -; V gene: TRBV27; J gene: TRBJ2-5; CDR3 protein: CASSQSAGPRETQYF; CDR3 DNA: TGTGCCAGCAGTCAATCGGCGGGCCCGAGGGAGACCCAGTACTTC
D gene: -; clone size: -; V gene: TRBV6-4; J gene: TRBJ1-6; CDR3 protein: CASSQVENSPLHF; CDR3 DNA: TGTGCCAGTTCCCAGGTGGAGAATTCACCCCTCCACTTT
D gene: -; clone size: -; V gene: TRBV5-4; J gene: TRBJ1-4; CDR3 protein: CASSLMGAAEKLFF; CDR3 DNA: TGTGCCAGCAGCTTGATGGGGGCCGCAGAAAAACTGTTTTTT
D gene: TRBD2; clone size: -; V gene: TRBV6-4; J gene: TRBJ2-5; CDR3 protein: CASSDKASGGETQYF; CDR3 DNA: TGTGCCAGCAGTGACAAGGCTAGCGGGGGAGAGACCCAGTACTTC
D gene: TRBD1; clone size: few; V gene: TRBV2; J gene: TRBJ2-5; CDR3 protein: CASSELGTGETQYF; CDR3 DNA: TGTGCCAGCAGTGAACTCGGGACAGGGGAGACCCAGTACTTC
D gene: -; clone size: -; V gene: TRBV6-5; J gene: TRBJ1-6; CDR3 protein: CASSYGFRNSPLHF; CDR3 DNA: TGTGCCAGCAGTTACGGGTTTAGGAATTCACCCCTCCACTTT
D gene: -; clone size: -; V gene: TRBV6-5; J gene: TRBJ1-1; CDR3 protein: CASSYSDGGNTEAFF; CDR3 DNA: TGTGCCAGCAGTTACTCCGACGGGGGGAACACTGAAGCTTTCTTT
D gene: -; clone size: -; V gene: TRBV29-1; J gene: TRBJ2-1; CDR3 protein: CSVATYNEQFF; CDR3 DNA: TGCAGCGTTGCTACCTACAATGAGCAGTTCTTC
D gene: -; clone size: once; V gene: TRBV10-3; J gene: TRBJ2-2; CDR3 protein: CAISEPKGFVGDTGELFF; CDR3 DNA: TGTGCCATCAGTGAACCCAAGGGATTCGTGGGCGACACCGGGGAGCTGTTTTTT
D gene: -; clone size: -; V gene: TRBV7-8; J gene: TRBJ1-6; CDR3 protein: CASSLRDSPLHF; CDR3 DNA: TGTGCCAGCAGCTTACGTGATTCACCCCTCCACTTT
D gene: -; clone size: -; V gene: TRBV19; J gene: TRBJ2-7; CDR3 protein: CATSISYEQYF; CDR3 DNA: TGTGCCACCTCAATCTCCTACGAGCAGTACTTC
D gene: TRBD1; clone size: -; V gene: TRBV6-6; J gene: TRBJ2-3; CDR3 protein: CASSRDRVTDTQYF; CDR3 DNA: TGTGCCAGCAGTCGGGACAGGGTCACAGATACGCAGTATTTT
D gene: -; clone size: -; V gene: TRBV5-6; J gene: TRBJ2-5; CDR3 protein: CASSLGGQETQYF; CDR3 DNA: TGTGCCAGCAGCTTGGGGGGCCAAGAGACCCAGTACTTC
D gene: -; clone size: -; V gene: TRBV6-5; J gene: TRBJ1-6; CDR3 protein: CASSYRGINSPLHF; CDR3 DNA: TGTGCCAGCAGTTACAGGGGGATTAATTCACCCCTCCACTTT
D gene: TRBD1; clone size: -; V gene: TRBV18; J gene: TRBJ1-1; CDR3 protein: CASSPRQGVDTEAFF; CDR3 DNA: TGTGCCAGCTCACCGCGACAGGGGGTAGACACTGAAGCTTTCTTT
D gene: TRBD1; clone size: -; V gene: TRBV27; J gene: TRBJ2-5; CDR3 protein: CASSSTGPETQYF; CDR3 DNA: TGTGCCAGCAGTTCGACAGGGCCGGAGACCCAGTACTTC
D gene: -; clone size: -; V gene: TRBV7-2; J gene: TRBJ1-3; CDR3 protein: CASSLAHSLGGNTIYF; CDR3 DNA: TGTGCCAGCAGCTTAGCGCACAGTCTCGGGGGAAACACCATATATTTT